The clone carrying this T cell receptor beta chain occurred many times. Its antigen is still unknown. Unique molecular identifiers were used in preparing the TCRbeta library. TCRdb processed the PCR reads anew with MiXCR; each CDR3 protein has one entry. The top ten clones hold 28% of a sample with some 200,000 distinct CDR3 sequences, 11% of them seen once. These data belong to a study of T-cell reconstitution after alpha-beta-depleted transplantation in children. Losses at the gene ends were 5 bases for V and 13 bases for J; bases not matched to a gene: 19. CDR3 length: 16 amino acids. In germline, CDR1 is DFQATT, CDR2 SNEGSKA (reference sequence). Findings and caveats of the study: In patients about two months after transplant, alpha-beta T cells reportedly arose from several hundred expanded graft clones.

The sample consisted of PBMCs, taken before TCRalphabeta/CD19-depleted stem cell transplant. The origin of this receptor is a child younger than two with acute myeloid leukemia, due to receive a stem cell transplant. V gene TRBV20-1 combines with J gene TRBJ2-1; 11 bases map to TRBD1. CDR3 residues: CSAFSPGQGVSSAQFF. CDR3 bases: TGCAGTGCTTTTTCGCCGGGACAGGGGGTTTCCTCCGCACAGTTCTTC.